This T cell receptor (beta chain) was recorded in a study of blood T cell repertoires in COVID-19. About the research overall: Samples came from the United States, Italy and Spain, spanning acute and convalescent COVID-19.

Only in-frame clones appear in the TCRdb table, and some are missing; sequencing was by immunoSEQ multiplex PCR. Here the sample spans about 170,000 clones, approximately 86% being singletons. This clone was seen a handful of times. Germline-derived CDR1 and CDR2 are SEHNR and FQNEAQ (reference sequence). CDR3 length: 12 residues. V was trimmed by 1 base and J by 4 bases, leaving 4 bases between them. The specimen sequenced was peripheral blood. The receptor's source is an older man with acute or convalescent COVID-19. This chain uses TRBV7-9 with TRBJ1-2; D not certain. The CDR3: CASSLEPYGYTF. The DNA for the CDR3 is TGTGCCAGCAGCTTAGAGCCCTATGGCTACACCTTC.